These T cell receptor beta chains were read from a single sample in a study of T cell responses to AZD1222 COVID-19 vaccine. The table came from immunoSEQ multiplex PCR; TCRdb's copy has only in-frame clones and leaves some out. This repertoire shows approximately 65,000 clones, around four fifths found once; its top ten account for roughly 12%. Specimen: peripheral blood, collected on day 0 of AZD1222 vaccination. These receptors were taken from an adult in good health. CDR3s include the opening cysteine and the closing phenylalanine or tryptophan. A D gene is named only where the DNA matches it firmly. Size is omitted from some rows. Given values are once, few, many or a class for expanded clones.

V	D	J	size	CDR3	DNA
TRBV5-4	TRBD1	TRBJ2-3	NA	CASSRGQGAITDTQYF	TGTGCCAGCAGCCGGGGACAGGGGGCAATCACAGATACGCAGTATTTT
TRBV29-1	NA	TRBJ1-1	NA	CSVAPRISNTEAFF	TGCAGCGTTGCACCACGGATTTCGAACACTGAAGCTTTCTTT
TRBV2	NA	TRBJ1-4	once	CASSVGGTGNEKLFF	TGTGCCAGCAGTGTTGGTGGGACGGGTAATGAAAAACTGTTTTTT
TRBV6-1	TRBD2	TRBJ2-2	NA	CASSELAGGPGELFF	TGTGCCAGCAGTGAACTCGCGGGGGGGCCCGGGGAGCTGTTTTTT
TRBV5-4	NA	TRBJ2-1	NA	CASNPLQGTTEQFF	TGTGCCAGCAACCCTCTTCAGGGAACAACTGAGCAGTTCTTC
TRBV2	NA	TRBJ2-5	NA	CASSDLGGPETQYF	TGTGCCAGCAGTGATCTTGGGGGTCCCGAGACCCAGTACTTC
TRBV5-4	NA	TRBJ1-1	NA	CASSLMSARAFF	TGTGCCAGCAGCTTGATGTCGGCAAGGGCTTTCTTT
TRBV6-5	NA	TRBJ1-1	NA	CASSRTANTEAFF	TGTGCCAGCAGTCGGACAGCGAACACTGAAGCTTTCTTT
TRBV5-5	TRBD1	TRBJ1-2	NA	CASSQGTGVNGYTF	TGTGCCAGCAGCCAGGGGACAGGGGTGAACGGCTACACCTTC
TRBV2	NA	TRBJ1-5	once	CASSEALRPEVSNQPQHF	TGTGCCAGCAGTGAAGCGCTTCGGCCCGAAGTTAGCAATCAGCCCCAGCATTTT
TRBV7-8	NA	TRBJ1-4	NA	CASSSQAGVKLFF	TGTGCCAGCAGCTCCCAGGCAGGGGTAAAACTGTTTTTT
TRBV3-1/TRBV3-2	NA	TRBJ1-6	NA	CASSHGRGSPLHF	TGTGCCAGCAGCCACGGCAGGGGTTCACCCCTCCACTTT
TRBV10-1	TRBD2	TRBJ2-5	NA	CASTAGLADGTQYF	TGCGCCAGCACTGCCGGACTAGCGGATGGGACCCAGTACTTC
TRBV7-8	NA	TRBJ2-1	NA	CASSSGSGGYTYNEQFF	TGTGCCAGCAGCTCAGGTTCCGGGGGATACACCTACAATGAGCAGTTCTTC
TRBV19	TRBD1	TRBJ1-1	NA	CASSREGTYGTGGRTEAFF	TGTGCCAGTAGTAGAGAGGGGACGTACGGGACAGGGGGCAGAACTGAAGCTTTCTTT
TRBV19	NA	TRBJ1-6	NA	CASSIDRNSPLHF	TGTGCCAGTAGTATAGACAGAAATTCACCCCTCCACTTT
TRBV19	NA	TRBJ2-2	NA	CASTTGVVVGELFF	TGTGCCAGTACTACAGGCGTTGTCGTTGGGGAGCTGTTTTTT
TRBV19	TRBD1	TRBJ2-2	NA	CASSIDRQGADTGELFF	TGTGCCAGTAGTATAGACCGACAGGGGGCGGACACCGGGGAGCTGTTTTTT
TRBV10-2	TRBD2	TRBJ2-5	NA	CASHPGLAIETQYF	TGCGCCAGCCATCCTGGACTAGCCATAGAGACCCAGTACTTC
TRBV11-2	NA	TRBJ2-5	few	CASSQGSETQYF	TGTGCCAGCAGCCAAGGGTCGGAGACCCAGTACTTC
TRBV6-9	NA	TRBJ2-7	once	CASSYLQGSSYEQYF	TGTGCCAGCAGTTACCTCCAGGGCAGCTCCTACGAGCAGTACTTC
TRBV24-1	TRBD2	TRBJ2-3	NA	CATSDPGLAESTDTQYF	TGTGCCACCAGTGATCCGGGACTAGCAGAAAGCACAGATACGCAGTATTTT
TRBV7-9	NA	TRBJ1-4	once	CASSLGRTDEKLFF	TGTGCCAGCAGCTTAGGCCGGACAGATGAAAAACTGTTTTTT
TRBV11-2	NA	TRBJ2-5	NA	CASSPTHQETQYF	TGTGCCAGCAGCCCGACCCACCAAGAGACCCAGTACTTC
TRBV5-4	NA	TRBJ2-7	NA	CASSLAAGGRDYEQYF	TGTGCCAGCAGCTTGGCCGCCGGGGGAAGAGACTACGAGCAGTACTTC
TRBV4-3	NA	TRBJ1-1	NA	CASSQDRVPNTEAFF	TGCGCCAGCAGCCAAGACAGGGTTCCAAACACTGAAGCTTTCTTT
TRBV28	TRBD1	TRBJ2-7	NA	CASSLQTGAYEQYF	TGTGCCAGCAGTTTACAAACAGGGGCCTACGAGCAGTACTTC
TRBV29-1	NA	TRBJ2-5	NA	CSVEIGQKETQYF	TGCAGCGTTGAAATCGGCCAAAAAGAGACCCAGTACTTC
TRBV28	NA	TRBJ2-6	NA	CASARGANVLTF	TGTGCCAGCGCCCGTGGGGCCAACGTCCTGACTTTC
TRBV19	NA	TRBJ1-6	NA	CASSIGDRGSPLHF	TGTGCCAGTAGTATCGGAGACAGAGGTTCACCCCTCCACTTT
TRBV2	NA	TRBJ1-3	NA	CASTPMVISSGNTIYF	TGTGCCAGCACCCCGATGGTTATAAGCTCTGGAAACACCATATATTTT
TRBV7-8	NA	TRBJ1-1	NA	CASRQNTEAFF	TGTGCCAGCAGACAGAACACTGAAGCTTTCTTT
TRBV6-2/TRBV6-3	NA	TRBJ2-7	NA	CASSQGGSSGDTYEQYF	TGTGCCAGCAGCCAAGGGGGTTCCAGCGGGGATACTTACGAGCAGTACTTC
TRBV3-1/TRBV3-2	NA	TRBJ1-2	NA	CASSQEGRGYTF	TGTGCCAGCAGCCAAGAAGGGCGGGGCTACACCTTC
TRBV2	NA	TRBJ1-1	NA	CASSEKSYEAFF	TGTGCCAGCAGTGAAAAATCATATGAAGCTTTCTTT
TRBV3-1/TRBV3-2	NA	TRBJ2-7	NA	CASSQDPGVPYEQYF	TGTGCCAGCAGCCAAGACCCCGGGGTGCCCTACGAGCAGTACTTC
TRBV7-8	TRBD1	TRBJ2-7	NA	CASSSYRGRLGEQYF	TGTGCCAGCAGCTCCTACAGGGGGCGTTTAGGGGAGCAGTACTTC
TRBV3-1/TRBV3-2	NA	TRBJ1-1	NA	CASSWGPNTEAFF	TGTGCCAGCAGTTGGGGGCCTAACACTGAAGCTTTCTTT
TRBV2	TRBD1	TRBJ1-2	NA	CASRARGQGSRGYTF	TGTGCCAGCAGAGCCCGAGGACAGGGGTCGCGTGGCTACACCTTC
TRBV5-1	NA	TRBJ2-5	few	CASSPWGRDQETQYF	TGCGCCAGCAGCCCCTGGGGTCGGGACCAAGAGACCCAGTACTTC
TRBV19	NA	TRBJ2-1	NA	CASSIVSGPGGNEQFF	TGTGCCAGTAGTATAGTTAGCGGACCCGGGGGCAATGAGCAGTTCTTC
TRBV5-6	TRBD1	TRBJ1-2	NA	CASSVTGVGYGYTF	TGTGCCAGCAGCGTGACAGGGGTAGGGTATGGCTACACCTTC
TRBV6-1	NA	TRBJ1-5	many	CASSEAGEGQPQHF	TGTGCCAGCAGTGAAGCAGGGGAAGGTCAGCCCCAGCATTTT
TRBV4-2	TRBD2	TRBJ2-7	few	CASSQGVGGGTYEQYF	TGTGCCAGCAGCCAAGGTGTTGGCGGGGGAACCTACGAGCAGTACTTC
TRBV2	NA	TRBJ2-3	NA	CATAEEGRGDTQYF	TGTGCCACCGCCGAAGAAGGGCGGGGAGATACGCAGTATTTT
TRBV12-3/TRBV12-4	NA	TRBJ1-4	NA	CASSRGQREKLFF	TGTGCCAGCAGTCGCGGACAGAGGGAAAAACTGTTTTTT
TRBV10-1	TRBD2	TRBJ2-3	once	CASSESQGLAGAGDTQYF	TGCGCCAGCAGTGAGTCTCAGGGACTAGCGGGGGCTGGGGATACGCAGTATTTT
TRBV3-1/TRBV3-2	NA	TRBJ2-7	NA	CASSQTWGRSYEQYF	TGTGCCAGCAGCCAAACCTGGGGGCGGTCCTACGAGCAGTACTTC